A selection of T cell receptor beta chains follows, all from one sample in a study of radiation and T cells in renal cell carcinoma. Libraries were prepared by immunoSEQ multiplex PCR; TCRdb keeps only in-frame clonotypes and omits some of them. There are about 130,000 clones in the sample; roughly 85% occur only once, and approximately 3% lies in the top ten. Sequenced material: blood, taken from a patient whose treatment included radiotherapy and nephrectomy. The receptor source for this set is a woman between 55 and 75 years old with renal cell carcinoma. The CDR3 runs from the conserved cysteine through the conserved F or W. The D gene is left open where the match is weak. Size is stated for part of the rows, as once, few or many counts, or as a class when the clone is expanded.

>-|15|-|TRBJ2-5|TRBV4-1
CASSQPLGTPETQYF
TGCGCCAGCAGCCAACCACTGGGGACCCCAGAGACCCAGTACTTC
>-|14|-|TRBJ2-5|TRBV28
CASSFFDRKETQYF
TGTGCCAGCAGTTTTTTCGACAGGAAAGAGACCCAGTACTTC
>few|15|TRBD1|TRBJ2-3|TRBV11-2
CASSLTGISGDTQYF
TGTGCCAGCAGCCTGACAGGGATCAGTGGAGATACGCAGTATTTT
>-|12|-|TRBJ2-2|TRBV29-1
CSSRLDTGELFF
TGCAGCTCCCGACTGGACACCGGGGAGCTGTTTTTT
>-|13|-|TRBJ1-2|TRBV9
CASSAAGNYGYTF
TGTGCCAGCAGCGCGGCGGGCAACTATGGCTACACCTTC
>-|19|-|TRBJ2-6|TRBV11-2
CASSSYSYTIISGANVLTF
TGTGCCAGCAGCTCCTACAGCTATACGATAATCTCTGGGGCCAACGTCCTGACTTTC
>-|13|-|TRBJ1-1|TRBV30
CAALGPRNTEAFF
TGTGCCGCCTTGGGACCTCGGAACACTGAAGCTTTCTTT
>-|12|-|TRBJ2-7|TRBV9
CASSVGPYEQYF
TGTGCCAGCAGCGTAGGTCCGTACGAGCAGTACTTC
>-|15|-|TRBJ1-1|TRBV5-6
CASSFLLQGHTEAFF
TGTGCCAGCAGCTTCCTCTTACAGGGCCACACTGAAGCTTTCTTT
>-|14|TRBD2|TRBJ2-7|TRBV7-9
CASSRAGGKDEQYF
TGTGCCAGCAGCCGTGCGGGAGGGAAAGACGAGCAGTACTTC
>-|15|TRBD1|TRBJ1-2|TRBV5-1
CASSATGDSVYGYTF
TGCGCCAGCAGCGCAACAGGGGACAGCGTCTATGGCTACACCTTC
>-|14|-|TRBJ1-5|TRBV19
CASSIWGSNQPQHF
TGTGCCAGTAGTATATGGGGGAGCAATCAGCCCCAGCATTTT
>-|12|-|TRBJ2-3|TRBV29-1
CSVGPTADTQYF
TGCAGCGTCGGGCCTACCGCAGATACGCAGTATTTT
>-|15|TRBD2|TRBJ2-1|TRBV7-2
CASSWTSGSDSEQFF
TGTGCCAGCAGTTGGACTAGCGGTTCCGATAGTGAGCAGTTCTTC
>-|17|TRBD1|TRBJ1-2|TRBV4-1
CASSLGGRGRRNYGYTF
TGCGCCAGCTCCCTCGGAGGGAGGGGGCGACGGAACTATGGCTACACCTTC
>-|12|-|TRBJ2-7|TRBV25-1
CASSDPARDTVF
TGTGCCAGCAGTGATCCCGCGAGGGACACGGTCTTC
>-|12|-|TRBJ1-2|TRBV11-2
CASSSGPVGYTF
TGTGCCAGCAGCTCGGGACCAGTGGGCTACACCTTC
>once|20|-|TRBJ2-6|TRBV2
CASSEWELTGSGSGANVLTF
TGTGCCAGCAGTGAATGGGAGTTGACGGGGTCCGGCTCTGGGGCCAACGTCCTGACTTTC
>-|15|TRBD1|TRBJ2-1|TRBV15
CATSGSRGSYNEQFF
TGTGCCACCAGCGGGTCCAGGGGGTCCTACAATGAGCAGTTCTTC
>-|11|-|TRBJ2-1|TRBV9
CASSVVGEQFF
TGTGCCAGCAGCGTAGTTGGTGAGCAGTTCTTC
>-|15|TRBD1|TRBJ1-1|TRBV4-1
CASRLQGVGNTEAFF
TGCGCCAGCAGACTTCAGGGGGTCGGGAACACTGAAGCTTTCTTT
>-|17|-|TRBJ1-5|TRBV5-5
CASSLGTRADSNQPQHF
TGTGCCAGCAGCTTGGGTACCAGGGCCGATAGCAATCAGCCCCAGCATTTT
>-|12|-|TRBJ2-5|TRBV10-3
CAISGVQETQYF
TGTGCCATCAGTGGGGTCCAAGAGACCCAGTACTTC
>once|14|TRBD1|TRBJ2-3|TRBV7-2
CASSPGQGPDTQYF
TGTGCCAGCAGCCCCGGACAGGGGCCAGATACGCAGTATTTT
>few|12|TRBD1|TRBJ2-1|TRBV29-1
CSVLTNRGEQFF
TGCAGCGTTCTTACCAACAGGGGTGAGCAGTTCTTC
>-|13|-|TRBJ1-2|TRBV28
CASKGNQAYGYTF
TGTGCCAGCAAGGGGAATCAGGCGTATGGCTACACCTTC
>-|17|-|TRBJ2-7|TRBV28
CASSLWARQGSPYEQYF
TGTGCCAGCAGTTTATGGGCCCGGCAGGGCTCTCCCTACGAGCAGTACTTC
>few|14|-|TRBJ1-2|TRBV2
CASSTGQVNYGYTF
TGTGCCAGCAGTACAGGGCAAGTGAACTATGGCTACACCTTC
>few|14|-|TRBJ2-7|TRBV27
CASSANLLSYEQYF
TGTGCCAGCAGTGCGAACTTACTCTCCTACGAGCAGTACTTC
>-|14|-|TRBJ1-2|TRBV7-9
CASSLGDGSYGYTF
TGTGCCAGCAGCTTAGGGGACGGAAGCTATGGCTACACCTTC
>once|13|-|TRBJ2-5|TRBV4-3
CASSQVYQETQYF
TGCGCCAGCAGCCAAGTATACCAAGAGACCCAGTACTTC
>-|15|TRBD1|TRBJ1-5|TRBV15
CATSTDRGGNQPQHF
TGTGCCACCAGCACTGACAGGGGTGGAAATCAGCCCCAGCATTTT
>-|15|TRBD1|TRBJ2-3|TRBV5-8
CASSLDGTAPDTQYF
TGTGCCAGCAGCTTGGACGGGACAGCCCCAGATACGCAGTATTTT
>-|15|-|TRBJ1-2|TRBV6-6
CASSYSSRPEYGYTF
TGTGCCAGCAGTTACTCGAGTAGGCCAGAGTATGGCTACACCTTC
>-|13|-|TRBJ1-3|TRBV6-1
CASTTRDGNTIYF
TGTGCCAGCACCACAAGGGACGGAAACACCATATATTTT
>-|11|-|TRBJ2-7|TRBV7-9
CASSATYEQYF
TGTGCCAGCAGCGCCACCTACGAGCAGTACTTC
>-|17|-|TRBJ2-1|TRBV28
CASSLSTFPSSYNEQFF
TGTGCCAGCAGTTTATCTACATTCCCGAGCTCCTACAATGAGCAGTTCTTC
>-|15|TRBD1|TRBJ1-1|TRBV6-6
CASSYLRTGNTEAFF
TGTGCCAGCAGTTACCTTCGGACAGGTAACACTGAAGCTTTCTTT
>-|13|-|TRBJ2-3|TRBV5-4
CASSLWGTDTQYF
TGTGCCAGCAGCTTGTGGGGCACAGATACGCAGTATTTT
>-|15|-|TRBJ1-1|TRBV5-6
CASSSSGTANTEAFF
TGTGCCAGCAGCTCTTCCGGGACGGCGAACACTGAAGCTTTCTTT
>once|14|-|TRBJ1-1|TRBV19
CATCDSSMDTEAFF
TGTGCCACCTGCGACTCCTCCATGGACACTGAAGCTTTCTTT
>once|14|TRBD1|TRBJ2-4|TRBV6-1
CAIITGGGKNIQYF
TGTGCCATTATAACAGGGGGTGGCAAAAACATTCAGTACTTC
>-|15|-|TRBJ1-2|TRBV28
CASTGEANSNYGYTF
TGTGCCAGCACGGGTGAGGCGAACTCTAACTATGGCTACACCTTC